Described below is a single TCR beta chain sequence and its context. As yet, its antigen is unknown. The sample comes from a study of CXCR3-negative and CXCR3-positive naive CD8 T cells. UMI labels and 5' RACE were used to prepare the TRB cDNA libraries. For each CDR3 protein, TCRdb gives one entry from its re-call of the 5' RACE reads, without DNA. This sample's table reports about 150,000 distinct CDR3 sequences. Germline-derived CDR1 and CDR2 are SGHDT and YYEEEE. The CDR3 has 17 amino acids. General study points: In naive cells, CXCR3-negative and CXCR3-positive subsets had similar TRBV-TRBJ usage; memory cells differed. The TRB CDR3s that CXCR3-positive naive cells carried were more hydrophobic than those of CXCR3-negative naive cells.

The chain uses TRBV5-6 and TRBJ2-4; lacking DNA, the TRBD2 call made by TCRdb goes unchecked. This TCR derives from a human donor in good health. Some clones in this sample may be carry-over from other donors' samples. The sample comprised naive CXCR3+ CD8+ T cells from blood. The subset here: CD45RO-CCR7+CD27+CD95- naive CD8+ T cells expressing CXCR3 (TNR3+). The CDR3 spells CASSLEGRGGMRNIQYF.